This T cell receptor beta chain was sequenced for a study of identical twins. Study-wide points: Models underestimated TCR alpha sharing (out-of-frame) in monozygotic twins. Memory repertoires showed no such pattern, whereas abundant cord blood beta clonotypes carried fewer insertions.

Note on this clonotype: The antigen is unknown.

The cDNA had a unique molecular identifier and a template-switch universal primer site. TCRdb re-derived calls from the 5' RACE reads in MiXCR, one entry per CDR3 protein. The table records a few hundred thousand distinct CDR3 sequences, roughly 13% of them present only once. The CDR3 has 13 amino acids. CDR1 and CDR2 from the germline V gene are LNHNV and YYDKDF (reference sequence). J was trimmed by 6 bases and V by 3 bases; bases with no gene match: 5. Healthy Caucasians alone served as donors. This same sample was also taken into another study, of yellow fever vaccine responses in identical twins.

This TCR derives from a woman younger than 35 in good health. The chain recombines TRBV15 with TRBJ2-7; 7 bases fit TRBD2. Specimen: CD4+ T cells sorted from blood. CDR3 amino acids: CATSSGLGFEQYF. Written as DNA, the CDR3 is TGTGCCACCAGCAGCGGACTAGGATTCGAGCAGTACTTC.